This TCR beta chain originates from a study of blood T cell repertoires in COVID-19 (dated by TCRdb to about 2020). In the study overall: The collaborator samples originated in the United States, Italy and Spain and spanned the acute and convalescent phases of COVID-19. The prospective study material was composed of cDNA or gDNA derived from T cells, B-cell-depleted T cells, or PBMCs. Nearly every sample came with metadata listing a de-identified subject ID, COVID-19 status, age in years and sex. A freely available public database, intended as a resource for researchers studying the immune response to SARS-CoV-2, is where the repertoires were released. The samples were drawn from the first 160 participants of the ongoing ImmuneRACE study and from 950 to 1,500 subjects provided by 6 global collaborators. The dataset comprised deeply sampled blood TCRbeta repertoires from subjects exposed to, actively infected with, or recovered from COVID-19. Where HLA class I and class II types were available, the types were taken from metadata supplied by the sample provider, not from assay-based typing. The full study reports these points: The amount of clinical and demographic metadata varied by source and participant and was provided uncurated.

CDR1 and CDR2 are drawn from the germline V gene (reference sequence): LNHNV, YYDKDF. V is cut back by 0 bases and J by 8 bases, with 14 bases in the junction unmatched. The CDR3 spans 18 residues, from the cysteine through the phenylalanine. The kept DNA is CDR3 alone, 54 bases in frame from the first base. The immunoSEQ Assay, a bias-controlled multiplex PCR, was used to amplify TCRbeta CDR3 regions from genomic DNA. The study's processing was this. Within the assay, amplification of reference gene primers was used to estimate how many nucleated cells each sample contained. To quantify the absolute abundance of each unique TCRbeta CDR3 rearrangement, sequence reads were collapsed and filtered. Productive Simpson clonality was computed per sample as the square root of Simpson's diversity index over productive rearrangements. What TCRdb holds here is the immuneACCESS table cut down to in-frame rearrangements. Part of the clones is not present; checked against another copy, under half of the missing clones reflect an unresolved V gene, and the others are unexplained. V and J calls and clone size are copied from that table; D and trimming were computed from the DNA. For this sample the table gives more than 300,000 clones, of which approximately 89% were detected only once. The ten largest clones capture roughly 0.86% of the sample.

On this clone itself: Its antigen is unknown. There are no base qualities to consult, and no much larger clone falls within one base.

In the prospective study, participants were 18 to 89 years old, resided in about two dozen geographic areas of the United States, and were enrolled through a virtual design. In the prospective study, cohorts were assigned on the basis of participant-reported clinical history obtained from a screening survey and a study questionnaire. Exposed participants had been in contact with someone with a PCR-confirmed or clinician-diagnosed COVID-19 case within 2 weeks of study entry. In the prospective study, whole blood, serum and a nasopharyngeal or oropharyngeal swab were collected from each participant by mobile phlebotomists. Additional blood draws and questionnaires over an approximately two-month period could optionally be provided by prospective study participants. Blood samples from the prospective study were shipped frozen or at room temperature prior to DNA extraction.

Sequenced input: PBMCs or T cells enriched from blood (not recorded which). The receptor was isolated from a woman aged 35 to 49 who had been exposed to COVID-19. The chain uses TRBV15 and TRBJ2-3; TRBD2 matches 10 bases in the middle. In nucleotides, the sequence is TGTGCCACCAGCAGAGATGGTAGGGTCAGCGGGAGGGCCCCTACGCAGTATTTT. Its protein product is CATSRDGRVSGRAPTQYF.